The T cell receptor (beta chain) under discussion was sequenced for a study of cytomegalovirus exposure and HLA in healthy donors. Notes on the study in general: Being productive about 90% or about 30% of the time was typical of most TCR beta V segments in an earlier analysis. TRBV6-2, TRBV6-3 and some other V segments were unresolvable in 87-base-pair reads.

The V and J ends lost 9 bases and 2 bases respectively, with 14 bases between them. CDR1 LGHNA and CDR2 YNFKEQ come from the germline V gene. The CDR3 sequence is 13 residues long. PCR amplification relied on 60 Vbeta primers (plus 13 Jbeta primers). Here immunoSEQ multiplex PCR was the method, and the copy in TCRdb shows in-frame clones only, minus some. This table has around 150,000 clones, 75% to 85% appearing once. On this clone: Its antigen is currently unknown.

The TCR sequence derives from a woman aged 50 to 65 in good health and CMV-seronegative. J is TRBJ2-7 and V is TRBV4-2; the D gene is possibly TRBD2 (7 bases). Sample: PBMCs. For the CDR3, the DNA is TGTGCCAGTTCGCGGGGGCAAACCTACGAGCAGTACTTC. Its translation: CASSRGQTYEQYF.